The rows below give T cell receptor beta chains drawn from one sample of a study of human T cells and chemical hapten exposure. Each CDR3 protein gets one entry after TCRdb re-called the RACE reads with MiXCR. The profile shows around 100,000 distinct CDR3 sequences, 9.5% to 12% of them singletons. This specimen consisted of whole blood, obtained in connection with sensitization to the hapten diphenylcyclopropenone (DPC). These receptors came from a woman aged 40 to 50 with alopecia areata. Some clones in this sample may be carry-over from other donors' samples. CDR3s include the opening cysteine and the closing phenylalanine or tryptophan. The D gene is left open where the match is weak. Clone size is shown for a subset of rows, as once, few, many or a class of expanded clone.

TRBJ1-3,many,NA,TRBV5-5,CASSLRGNKDTIYF,TGTGCCAGCAGCTTGCGCGGGAATAAGGACACCATATATTTT
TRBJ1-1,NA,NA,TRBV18,CASSPQGSAAEAFF,TGTGCCAGCTCACCACAGGGATCTGCGGCTGAAGCTTTCTTT
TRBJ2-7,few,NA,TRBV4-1,CASSQVQPAYEQYF,TGCGCCAGCAGCCAAGTACAACCAGCCTACGAGCAGTACTTC
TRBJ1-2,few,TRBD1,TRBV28,CASNGQGGYGYTF,TGTGCCAGCAATGGACAGGGCGGCTATGGCTACACCTTC
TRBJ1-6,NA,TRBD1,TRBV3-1,CASSQLRQGLSPLHF,TGTGCCAGCAGCCAACTAAGACAGGGGCTTTCACCCCTCCACTTT
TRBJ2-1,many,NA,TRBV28,CASSYPNEQFF,TGTGCCAGCAGTTACCCAAATGAGCAGTTCTTC
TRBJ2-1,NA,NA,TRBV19,CASSSTLGRGEQFF,TGTGCCAGTAGTTCCACACTGGGGCGGGGTGAGCAGTTCTTC
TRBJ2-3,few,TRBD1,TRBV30,CAWSGGAGQGTDTQYF,TGTGCCTGGAGTGGGGGAGCGGGACAGGGAACAGATACGCAGTATTTT
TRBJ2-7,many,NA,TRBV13,CASSRRGGGEQYF,TGTGCCAGCAGCCGTAGGGGCGGTGGCGAGCAGTACTTC
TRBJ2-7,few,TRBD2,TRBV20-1,CSAGTPGLAGIYEQYF,TGCAGTGCTGGAACACCGGGACTAGCGGGGATCTACGAGCAGTACTTC
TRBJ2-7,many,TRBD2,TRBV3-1,CASSQETLAAYEQYF,TGTGCCAGCAGCCAAGAGACACTAGCGGCCTACGAGCAGTACTTC
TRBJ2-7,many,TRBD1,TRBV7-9,CASSLRTGADEQYF,TGTGCCAGCAGCCTACGGACAGGGGCCGACGAGCAGTACTTC
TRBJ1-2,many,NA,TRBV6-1,CASSDQTDYGYTF,TGTGCCAGCAGTGATCAAACAGACTATGGCTACACCTTC
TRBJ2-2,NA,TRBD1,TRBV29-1,CSVVTGAGELFF,TGCAGCGTTGTAACAGGGGCCGGGGAGCTGTTTTTT
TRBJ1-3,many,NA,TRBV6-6,CASSPTQGTIYF,TGTGCCAGCAGCCCTACCCAGGGCACCATATATTTT
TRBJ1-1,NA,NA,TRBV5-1,CASGLVLGMNTEAFF,TGCGCCAGCGGCTTGGTTTTAGGAATGAACACTGAAGCTTTCTTT